These 4 T cell receptor beta chains share one sample of origin, sequenced in a study of blood T cell repertoires in COVID-19. TCRdb's table, derived via immunoSEQ multiplex PCR, lists solely in-frame clones and lacks some. Of under 200,000 clones listed, around 80% are singletons. Sequences were obtained from peripheral blood. The receptor source for this set is a woman aged 60-70 years with acute or convalescent COVID-19.

For the CDR3, the DNA is TGTGCCAGCAGCTCCTCCCTTCAGGTACTGCTCCAAGAGACCCAGTACTTC. Translation: CASSSSLQVLLQETQYF. The V and J genes are TRBV7-8 and TRBJ2-5; D remains unclear. This CDR3 contains 17 residues. Germline V CDR1 and CDR2: SGHVS, FQNEAQ. V was trimmed by 4 bases and J by 1 base, leaving 19 bases between them.

The genes are TRBV9 and TRBJ1-6, with 9 bases aligning to TRBD1. The CDR3 totals 15 residues. Germline V lookup: CDR1 SGDLS, CDR2 YYNGEE. The V segment lost 2 bases and the J segment 9 bases; nucleotides outside the gene matches: 6. The CDR3 reads CASSVMGQGSSPLHF. The DNA for the CDR3 is TGTGCCAGCAGCGTCATGGGACAGGGTAGTTCACCCCTCCACTTT.

The V and J genes are TRBV7-2 and TRBJ2-3; tentatively, D is TRBD1 (5 bases). Trimming left V 7 bases short and J 1 base short, with 15 bases between. Germline V gene data show CDR1 as SGHTA and CDR2 as FQGNSA. This CDR3 contains 15 residues. CDR3 residues: CASKIGVGRTDTQYF. The CDR3 DNA sequence: TGTGCCAGCAAAATAGGGGTGGGTCGCACAGATACGCAGTATTTT.

This chain links TRBV28 with TRBJ2-7; TRBD1 is a possible D gene (5 bases). V was cut by 4 bases and J by 4 bases, with 11 bases left in between. Looked up from germline, CDR1 is MDHEN and CDR2 is SYDVKM. This CDR3 spans 13 amino acids. The DNA of the CDR3 is TGTGCCAGCAGTTGGGGCCAAATTTACGAGCAGTACTTC. Its translation is CASSWGQIYEQYF.